The rows below give T cell receptor beta chains drawn from one sample of a study of T cell repertoires in cytomegalovirus infection. What these receptors recognize is not known. Via MiXCR, TCRdb re-called the reads, giving one row per CDR3 protein. The sample has 680,000 or so distinct CDR3 sequences, roughly 33% seen once; the top ten hold about 20%. The sequences come from cultured PBMCs, collected from culture after CMV antigen stimulation. The receptors were sampled from a human donor in good health (CMV status not recorded). Some clones in this sample may be carry-over from other donors' samples. Both conserved end residues are part of each CDR3. The D gene is left open where the match is weak. Rows may omit the clone size; those that give it use once, few, many or a size class.

clone_size: .
j_call: TRBJ1-3
v_call: TRBV6-6
d_call: .
cdr3_aa: CASSRTVTYGNTIYF
cdr3_nt: TGTGCCAGCAGCCGGACAGTGACTTACGGAAACACCATATATTTT

clone_size: .
j_call: TRBJ2-3
v_call: TRBV20-1
d_call: .
cdr3_aa: CSARTRRSSTDTQYF
cdr3_nt: TGCAGTGCTAGGACCAGGCGGTCTAGCACAGATACGCAGTATTTT

clone_size: .
j_call: TRBJ2-2
v_call: TRBV20-1
d_call: .
cdr3_aa: CSARLADTGELFF
cdr3_nt: TGCAGTGCTAGATTAGCCGACACCGGGGAGCTGTTTTTT

clone_size: once
j_call: TRBJ2-1
v_call: TRBV12-5
d_call: TRBD2
cdr3_aa: CASAISGGSGRLQFF
cdr3_nt: TGTGCTAGTGCAATATCGGGCGGGAGCGGGAGGCTCCAGTTCTTC

clone_size: .
j_call: TRBJ2-3
v_call: TRBV11-2
d_call: TRBD2
cdr3_aa: CASSLGREVEPSTDTQYF
cdr3_nt: TGTGCCAGCAGCTTAGGGCGGGAGGTTGAACCTAGCACAGATACGCAGTATTTT

clone_size: .
j_call: TRBJ1-1
v_call: TRBV27
d_call: .
cdr3_aa: CASSSWEGQNTEAFF
cdr3_nt: TGTGCCAGCAGTTCATGGGAAGGTCAGAACACTGAAGCTTTCTTT

clone_size: .
j_call: TRBJ2-7
v_call: TRBV12-3/TRBV12-4
d_call: TRBD2
cdr3_aa: CASRISGRDEQYF
cdr3_nt: TGTGCCAGCAGAATTAGCGGGAGGGACGAGCAGTACTTC

clone_size: .
j_call: TRBJ2-3
v_call: TRBV20-1
d_call: .
cdr3_aa: CSARDELAVSTDTQYF
cdr3_nt: TGCAGTGCTAGAGATGAACTAGCTGTTAGCACAGATACGCAGTATTTT

clone_size: few
j_call: TRBJ2-1
v_call: TRBV7-8
d_call: .
cdr3_aa: CASSLAISYEQFF
cdr3_nt: TGTGCCAGCAGCTTAGCCATAAGTTACGAGCAGTTCTTC

clone_size: few
j_call: TRBJ1-5
v_call: TRBV5-6
d_call: TRBD1
cdr3_aa: CASSLWDRSNQPQHF
cdr3_nt: TGTGCCAGCAGCTTGTGGGACAGGAGCAATCAGCCCCAGCATTTT

clone_size: few
j_call: TRBJ2-1
v_call: TRBV6-2/TRBV6-3
d_call: .
cdr3_aa: CASSYRTVYNEQFF
cdr3_nt: TGTGCCAGCAGTTATAGGACCGTGTACAATGAGCAGTTCTTC

clone_size: few
j_call: TRBJ1-2
v_call: TRBV28
d_call: .
cdr3_aa: CASSAPANYGYTF
cdr3_nt: TGTGCCAGCAGTGCCCCTGCTAACTATGGCTACACCTTC

clone_size: .
j_call: TRBJ1-4
v_call: TRBV18
d_call: .
cdr3_aa: CASSPPGSEKLFF
cdr3_nt: TGTGCCAGCTCACCCCCAGGCTCTGAAAAACTGTTTTTT

clone_size: .
j_call: TRBJ1-4
v_call: TRBV7-4
d_call: .
cdr3_aa: CASSFGRRLFF
cdr3_nt: TGTGCCAGCAGCTTCGGTCGAAGGCTGTTTTTT

clone_size: few
j_call: TRBJ2-5
v_call: TRBV7-9
d_call: .
cdr3_aa: CASSLGLVETQYF
cdr3_nt: TGTGCCAGCAGCTTAGGACTGGTAGAGACCCAGTACTTC

clone_size: once
j_call: TRBJ2-7
v_call: TRBV20-1
d_call: .
cdr3_aa: CSANSRAYEQYF
cdr3_nt: TGCAGTGCTAATTCTCGGGCCTACGAGCAGTACTTC

clone_size: .
j_call: TRBJ2-1
v_call: TRBV7-8
d_call: .
cdr3_aa: CASSFRSWAGNNEQFF
cdr3_nt: TGTGCCAGCAGCTTCCGCTCCTGGGCAGGTAACAATGAGCAGTTCTTC

clone_size: few
j_call: TRBJ2-2
v_call: TRBV7-2
d_call: .
cdr3_aa: CASSASPGADTGELFF
cdr3_nt: TGTGCCAGCAGCGCCAGTCCGGGGGCGGACACCGGGGAGCTGTTTTTT

clone_size: .
j_call: TRBJ2-3
v_call: TRBV12-3/TRBV12-4
d_call: .
cdr3_aa: CASLVRGDTQYF
cdr3_nt: TGTGCCAGCCTTGTAAGGGGAGATACGCAGTATTTT

clone_size: few
j_call: TRBJ2-1
v_call: TRBV4-1
d_call: .
cdr3_aa: CASSPTQAGGGEQFF
cdr3_nt: TGCGCCAGCAGCCCCACCCAGGCCGGGGGCGGTGAGCAGTTCTTC

clone_size: .
j_call: TRBJ1-1
v_call: TRBV27
d_call: TRBD1
cdr3_aa: CASSGTGGVTEAFF
cdr3_nt: TGTGCCAGCAGTGGGACAGGGGGGGTCACTGAAGCTTTCTTT

clone_size: many
j_call: TRBJ2-7
v_call: TRBV7-9
d_call: .
cdr3_aa: CASSLLTDYEQYF
cdr3_nt: TGTGCCAGCAGCTTACTGACGGACTACGAGCAGTACTTC

clone_size: many
j_call: TRBJ2-7
v_call: TRBV7-6
d_call: TRBD1
cdr3_aa: CASSLQGARYEQYF
cdr3_nt: TGTGCCAGCAGCTTACAGGGGGCTAGATACGAGCAGTACTTC

clone_size: .
j_call: TRBJ1-2
v_call: TRBV28
d_call: .
cdr3_aa: CASSRQIAHGYTF
cdr3_nt: TGTGCCAGCAGCCGACAGATTGCCCATGGCTACACCTTC

clone_size: few
j_call: TRBJ1-4
v_call: TRBV27
d_call: .
cdr3_aa: CASSLRSGPAGTEKLFF
cdr3_nt: TGTGCCAGCAGTTTACGCTCCGGGCCCGCGGGAACGGAAAAACTGTTTTTT